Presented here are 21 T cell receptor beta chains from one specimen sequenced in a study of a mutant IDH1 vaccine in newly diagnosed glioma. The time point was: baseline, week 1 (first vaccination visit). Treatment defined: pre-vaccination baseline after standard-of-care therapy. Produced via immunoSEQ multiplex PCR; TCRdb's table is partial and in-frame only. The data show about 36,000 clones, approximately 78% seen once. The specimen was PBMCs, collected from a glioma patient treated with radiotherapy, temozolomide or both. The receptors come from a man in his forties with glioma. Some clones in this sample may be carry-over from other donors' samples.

CDR3: CASSQSGQSLPATEAFF. The CDR3, as DNA: TGCGCCAGCAGCCAATCCGGACAATCCTTGCCAGCCACTGAAGCTTTCTTT. The chain links TRBV4-1 to TRBJ1-1; D possibly corresponds to TRBD1 (5 bases). The CDR3 has 17 amino acids. CDR1 MGHRA and CDR2 YSYEKL come from the germline V gene. V lost 2 bases and J lost 4, with 20 bases in between.

The CDR3 bases are TGTGCCAGCAGACGCCTAGCGGGGGCCTCCTACGAGCAGTACTTC. The encoded protein is CASRRLAGASYEQYF. V is TRBV6-5 and J is TRBJ2-7; 10 bases agree with TRBD2. This CDR3 is built from 15 residues. The germline gives CDR1 MNHEY, CDR2 SVGAGI. J gave up 0 bases and V 6 bases, and 5 bases lay outside the gene matches.

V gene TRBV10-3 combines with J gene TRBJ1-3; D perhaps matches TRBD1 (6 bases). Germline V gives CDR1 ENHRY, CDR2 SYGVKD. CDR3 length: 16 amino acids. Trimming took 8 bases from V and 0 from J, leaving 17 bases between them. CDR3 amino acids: CAIGGGGQYSGNTIYF. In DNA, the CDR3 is TGTGCCATCGGAGGAGGGGGGCAATACTCTGGAAACACCATATATTTT.

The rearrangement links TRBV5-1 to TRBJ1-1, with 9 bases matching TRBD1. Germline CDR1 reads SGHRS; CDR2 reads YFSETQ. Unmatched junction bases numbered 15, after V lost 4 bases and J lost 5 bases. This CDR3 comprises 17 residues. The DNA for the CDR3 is TGCGCCAGCAGCCCAGGACAGGGGACCCAGCGAGGGACTGAAGCTTTCTTT. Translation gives CASSPGQGTQRGTEAFF.

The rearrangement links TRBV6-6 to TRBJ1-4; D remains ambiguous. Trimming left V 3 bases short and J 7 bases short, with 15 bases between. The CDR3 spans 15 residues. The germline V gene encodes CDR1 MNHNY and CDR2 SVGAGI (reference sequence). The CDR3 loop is CASSYSVGKFEKLFF. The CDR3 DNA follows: TGTGCCAGCAGTTATAGTGTAGGAAAGTTTGAAAAACTGTTTTTT.

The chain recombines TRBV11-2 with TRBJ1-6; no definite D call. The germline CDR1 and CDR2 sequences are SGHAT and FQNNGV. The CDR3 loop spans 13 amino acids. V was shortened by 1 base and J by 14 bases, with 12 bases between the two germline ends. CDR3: CASSLGRNAALHF. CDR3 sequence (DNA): TGTGCCAGCAGCTTAGGGAGGAACGCGGCCCTCCACTTT.

CDR3 residues: CATSRIDYQDDYGYTF. The CDR3 DNA sequence: TGTGCCACCAGCAGAATCGACTATCAAGACGACTATGGCTACACCTTC. V gene TRBV15 combines with J gene TRBJ1-2; D uncertain. This CDR3 spans 16 amino acids. Trimming took 2 bases from V and 3 from J, leaving 16 bases between them. Looked up from germline, CDR1 is LNHNV and CDR2 is YYDKDF (reference sequence).

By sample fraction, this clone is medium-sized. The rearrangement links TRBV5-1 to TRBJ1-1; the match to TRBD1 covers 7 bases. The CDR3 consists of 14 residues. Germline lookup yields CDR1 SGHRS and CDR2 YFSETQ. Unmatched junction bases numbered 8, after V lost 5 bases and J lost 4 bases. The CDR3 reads CASRLGGSGTEAFF. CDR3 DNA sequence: TGCGCCAGCAGACTAGGGGGCTCGGGCACTGAAGCTTTCTTT.

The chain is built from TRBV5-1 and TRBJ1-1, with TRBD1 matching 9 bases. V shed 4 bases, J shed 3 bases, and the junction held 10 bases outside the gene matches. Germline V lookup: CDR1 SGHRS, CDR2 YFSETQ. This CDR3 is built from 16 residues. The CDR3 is CASSTQTGGRDTEAFF. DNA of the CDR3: TGCGCCAGCAGCACCCAGACAGGGGGGAGAGACACTGAAGCTTTCTTT.

CDR3 nucleotides: TGTGCCAGCAGTGAAGCAGGGGTGACAGGCAATCAGCCCCAGCATTTT. This encodes CASSEAGVTGNQPQHF. The chain links TRBV2 to TRBJ1-5; D perhaps matches TRBD1 (5 bases). V lost 0 bases, J lost 2 bases, and 11 bases lay in between. The CDR3 contains 16 residues. Germline V CDR1 and CDR2: SNHLY, FYNNEI.

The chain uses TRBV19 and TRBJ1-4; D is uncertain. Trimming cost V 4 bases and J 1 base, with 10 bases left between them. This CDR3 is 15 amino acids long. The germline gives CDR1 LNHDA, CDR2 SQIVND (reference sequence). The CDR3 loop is CASSTRRETNEKLFF. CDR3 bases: TGTGCCAGTAGTACCCGACGGGAAACTAATGAAAAACTGTTTTTT.

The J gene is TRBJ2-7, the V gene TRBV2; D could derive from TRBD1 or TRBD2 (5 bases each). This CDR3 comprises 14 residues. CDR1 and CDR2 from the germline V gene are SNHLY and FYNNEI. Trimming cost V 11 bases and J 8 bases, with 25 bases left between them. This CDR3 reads CAARRSRDPPKQYF. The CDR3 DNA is TGTGCCGCTCGTAGGAGCCGGGACCCCCCCAAGCAGTACTTC.

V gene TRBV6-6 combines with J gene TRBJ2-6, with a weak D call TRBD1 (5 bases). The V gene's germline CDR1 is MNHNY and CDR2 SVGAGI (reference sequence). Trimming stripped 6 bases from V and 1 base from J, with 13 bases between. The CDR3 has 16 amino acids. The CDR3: CASRRTTGSGANVLTF. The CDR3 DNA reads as TGTGCCAGCAGACGCACTACAGGTTCTGGGGCCAACGTCCTGACTTTC.

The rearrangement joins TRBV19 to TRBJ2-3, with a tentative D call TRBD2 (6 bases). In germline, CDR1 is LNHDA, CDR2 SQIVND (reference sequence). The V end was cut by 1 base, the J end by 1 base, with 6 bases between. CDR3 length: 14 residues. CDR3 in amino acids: CASSIAGGTDTQYF. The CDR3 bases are TGTGCCAGTAGTATAGCGGGGGGCACAGATACGCAGTATTTT. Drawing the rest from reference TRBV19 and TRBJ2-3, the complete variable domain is DGGITQSPKYLFRKEGQNVTLSCEQNLNHDAMYWYRQDPGQGLRLIYYSQIVNDFQKGDIAEGYSVSREKKESFPLTVTSAQKNPTAFYLCASSIAGGTDTQYFGPGTRLTVL.

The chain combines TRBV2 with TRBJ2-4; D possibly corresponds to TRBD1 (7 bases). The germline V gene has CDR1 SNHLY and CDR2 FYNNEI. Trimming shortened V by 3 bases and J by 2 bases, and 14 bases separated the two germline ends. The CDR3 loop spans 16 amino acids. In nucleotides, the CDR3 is TGTGCCAGCAGTGAGGCGACAGGGAGGACCAAAAACATTCAGTACTTC. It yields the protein CASSEATGRTKNIQYF.

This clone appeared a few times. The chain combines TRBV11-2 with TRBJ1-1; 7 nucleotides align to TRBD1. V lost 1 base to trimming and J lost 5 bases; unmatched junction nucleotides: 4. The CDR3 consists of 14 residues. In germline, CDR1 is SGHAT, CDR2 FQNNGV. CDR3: CASSLVAGGTEAFF. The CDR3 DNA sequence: TGTGCCAGCAGCTTAGTGGCAGGGGGGACTGAAGCTTTCTTT. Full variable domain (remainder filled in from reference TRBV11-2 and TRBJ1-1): EAGVAQSPRYKIIEKRQSVAFWCNPISGHATLYWYQQILGQGPKLLIQFQNNGVVDDSQLPKDRFSAERLKGVDSTLKIQPAKLEDSAVYLCASSLVAGGTEAFFGQGTRLTVV.

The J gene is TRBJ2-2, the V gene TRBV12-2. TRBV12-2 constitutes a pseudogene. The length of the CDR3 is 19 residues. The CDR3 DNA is TGTGCAAGTCGCCGGGACCGATGCTACAGACTCCAAAACACCGGGGAGCTGTTTTTT. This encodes CASRRDRCYRLQNTGELFF.

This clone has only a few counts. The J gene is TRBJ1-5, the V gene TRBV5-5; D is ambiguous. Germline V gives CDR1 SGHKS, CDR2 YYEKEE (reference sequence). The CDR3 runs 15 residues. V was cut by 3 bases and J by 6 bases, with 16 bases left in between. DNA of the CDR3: TGTGCCAGCAGCTCAACAGCCTCAGCGGGTCAGCCCCAGCATTTT. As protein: CASSSTASAGQPQHF.

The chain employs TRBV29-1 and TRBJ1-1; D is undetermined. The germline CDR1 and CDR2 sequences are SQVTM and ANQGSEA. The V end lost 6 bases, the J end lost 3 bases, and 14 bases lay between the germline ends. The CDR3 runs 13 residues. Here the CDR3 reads CSVARVADTEAFF. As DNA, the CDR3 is TGCAGCGTGGCGAGGGTAGCGGACACTGAAGCTTTCTTT. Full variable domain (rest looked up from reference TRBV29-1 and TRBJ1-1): SAVISQKPSRDICQRGTSLTIQCQVDSQVTMMFWYRQQPGQSLTLIATANQGSEATYESGFVIDKFPISRPNLTFSTLTVSNMSPEDSSIYLCSVARVADTEAFFGQGTRLTVV.

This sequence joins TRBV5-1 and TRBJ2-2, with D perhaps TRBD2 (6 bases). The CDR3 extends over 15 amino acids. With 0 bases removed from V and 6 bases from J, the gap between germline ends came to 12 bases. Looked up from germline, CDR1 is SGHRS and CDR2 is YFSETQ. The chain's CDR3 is CASSLDGGRPGELFF. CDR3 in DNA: TGCGCCAGCAGCTTGGACGGGGGTAGACCCGGGGAGCTGTTTTTT. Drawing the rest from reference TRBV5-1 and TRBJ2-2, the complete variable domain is KAGVTQTPRYLIKTRGQQVTLSCSPISGHRSVSWYQQTPGQGLQFLFEYFSETQRNKGNFPGRFSGRQFSNSRSEMNVSTLELGDSALYLCASSLDGGRPGELFFGEGSRLTVL.

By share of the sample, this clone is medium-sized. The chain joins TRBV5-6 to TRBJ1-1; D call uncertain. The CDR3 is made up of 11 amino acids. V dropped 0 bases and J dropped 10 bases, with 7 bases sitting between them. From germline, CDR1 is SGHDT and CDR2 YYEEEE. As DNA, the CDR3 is TGTGCCAGCAGCTTGGAACAGTCAGCTTTCTTT. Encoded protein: CASSLEQSAFF.